What follows are 9 T cell receptor beta chains derived from one specimen sequenced in a study of blood T cell repertoires in COVID-19. The protocol was immunoSEQ multiplex PCR, while the TCRdb copy is restricted to in-frame clones and leaves out a portion. The sample contains some 110,000 clones, about 70% of which appear only once. Sequenced input: peripheral blood. The receptors were sampled from a human donor with acute or convalescent COVID-19. The donor label of this sample is uncertain.

The sample holds a few counts of this clone. This sequence joins TRBV7-2 and TRBJ1-1, with 8 bases that match TRBD1. The germline CDR1 and CDR2 sequences are SGHTA and FQGNSA. The CDR3 sequence is 16 residues long. V lost 4 bases, J lost 4 bases, and 11 bases stayed unmatched. For the CDR3, the DNA is TGTGCCAGCAGCTATACCTTTACAGGGGGTGGCACTGAAGCTTTCTTT. Translation: CASSYTFTGGGTEAFF.

The rearrangement joins TRBV7-3 to TRBJ2-2; 10 nucleotides line up with TRBD1. Germline V gene lookup returns CDR1 SGHTA and CDR2 FQGTGA. The J segment lost 5 bases and the V segment lost 4 bases, leaving 4 bases of the junction unmatched. CDR3 length equals 15 residues. The CDR3 sequence: CASSYRDRGTGELFF. Written as DNA, the CDR3 is TGTGCCAGCAGCTACCGGGACAGGGGAACCGGGGAGCTGTTTTTT.

The chain uses TRBV30 and TRBJ1-2, with D hard to call. This CDR3 has 15 amino acids. Trimming shortened V by 0 bases and J by 2 bases, and 13 bases separated the two germline ends. Germline V gives CDR1 GTSNPN, CDR2 SVGIG (reference sequence). The CDR3 loop reads CAWSVFKRGNYGYTF. The DNA of the CDR3 is TGTGCCTGGAGTGTTTTCAAGCGAGGGAACTATGGCTACACCTTC.

A few counts support this clone. The chain couples TRBV27 to TRBJ1-5, with TRBD1 as a possible D gene (6 bases). Germline lookup yields CDR1 MNHEY and CDR2 SMNVEV (reference sequence). This CDR3 is built from 13 residues. Trimming removed 5 bases at V and 5 bases at J, with 10 bases between. CDR3 bases: TGTGCCAGCAGTCAACAGGGTTATCAGCCCCAGCATTTT. It codes for CASSQQGYQPQHF.

This clone was observed a handful of times. This chain joins TRBV19 and TRBJ2-1; a weak D match, TRBD1 (6 bases). The length of the CDR3 is 16 residues. The germline CDR1 and CDR2 sequences are LNHDA and SQIVND (reference sequence). V was clipped by 7 bases and J by 3 bases, with 19 bases between them. In nucleotides, the CDR3 is TGTGCCAGTACCCCTAACCCGGGACACCTCTACAATGAGCAGTTCTTC. Protein: CASTPNPGHLYNEQFF. The variable domain in full, with the rest retrieved from reference TRBV19 and TRBJ2-1, is DGGITQSPKYLFRKEGQNVTLSCEQNLNHDAMYWYRQDPGQGLRLIYYSQIVNDFQKGDIAEGYSVSREKKESFPLTVTSAQKNPTAFYLCASTPNPGHLYNEQFFGPGTRLTVL.

The V call is TRBV11-2, the J call TRBJ2-7; D remains unclear. This CDR3 region has 12 residues. V was clipped by 0 bases and J by 4 bases, with 4 bases between them. CDR1 is SGHAT, CDR2 FQNNGV, per germline. CDR3 amino acids: CASSLDGYEQYV. The DNA of the CDR3 is TGTGCCAGCAGCTTAGACGGGTACGAGCAGTACGTC.

The rearrangement links TRBV7-9 to TRBJ1-5; D is unresolved. With 0 bases removed from V and 7 bases from J, the gap between germline ends came to 10 bases. CDR3 length: 14 residues. Germline V gene data show CDR1 as SEHNR and CDR2 as FQNEAQ (reference sequence). The chain's CDR3 is CASSLAGGWQPQHF. DNA for the CDR3: TGTGCCAGCAGCTTAGCTGGAGGCTGGCAGCCCCAGCATTTT.

This clone turned up a few times. The rearrangement uses TRBV7-2 and TRBJ2-2; TRBD1 agrees at 10 bases. The CDR3 totals 15 residues. Germline lookup yields CDR1 SGHTA and CDR2 FQGNSA. J gave up 6 bases and V 2 bases, and 3 bases lay outside the gene matches. CDR3 sequence reads: CASSLRTGGAGELFF. The DNA of the CDR3 is TGTGCCAGCAGCTTAAGGACAGGGGGGGCCGGGGAGCTGTTTTTT.

This rearrangement joins TRBV25-1 to TRBJ1-2, with 8 bases matching TRBD1. This CDR3 has 16 amino acids. The V gene's germline CDR1 is MGHDK and CDR2 SYGVNS. Trimming cost V 2 bases and J 7 bases; bases outside gene matches: 12. This CDR3 is CASSETGTGRLSGYTF. For the CDR3, the DNA is TGTGCCAGCAGTGAAACAGGGACAGGCCGCTTGTCTGGCTACACCTTC.